Described below is a single T cell receptor beta chain sequence and its context. Germline loops: CDR1 SNHLY, CDR2 FYNNEI. V lost 3 bases and J lost 4; bases outside the gene matches: 2. The CDR3 totals 14 residues. Sequencing used immunoSEQ multiplex PCR; TCRdb keeps in-frame clones, though not all of them. Of 180,000 or so clones listed, under 90% are singletons. This sample was taken from a study of blood T cell repertoires in COVID-19. Sequenced input: peripheral blood. The sequence was obtained from a person between 65 and 80 years old with COVID-19, enrolled during active disease. The chain links TRBV2 to TRBJ1-4, with 7 bases fitting TRBD1. CDR3 bases: TGTGCCAGCAGTGAGGACAGGTATAATGAAAAACTGTTTTTT. Amino acid sequence: CASSEDRYNEKLFF.